Below are 16 T cell receptor beta chains sequenced from a single sample in a study of STAT5B mutations in CD4+ large granular lymphocyte leukemia. The data were produced by immunoSEQ multiplex PCR, yet TCRdb's version contains in-frame clones alone and is incomplete. The sample holds approximately 20,000 clones, about four fifths seen once. The sequenced sample consisted of CD4+ T cells from blood buffy coats. All receptors derive from a human donor in good health.

V usage is TRBV5-4 and J usage is TRBJ2-7, with 10 bases fitting TRBD1. CDR3 size: 15 residues. Trimming cost V 0 bases and J 3 bases; bases outside gene matches: 3. Per germline, CDR1 SGHNT and CDR2 YYREEE (reference sequence). In DNA, the CDR3 is TGTGCCAGCAGCTTGGCAGGGACAGGGGTCTACGAGCAGTACTTC. This gives the protein CASSLAGTGVYEQYF. The whole variable domain, filled in from reference TRBV5-4 and TRBJ2-7, reads ETGVTQSPTHLIKTRGQQVTLRCSSQSGHNTVSWYQQALGQGPQFIFQYYREEENGRGNFPPRFSGLQFPNYSSELNVNALELDDSALYLCASSLAGTGVYEQYFGPGTRLTVT.

The chain recombines TRBV28 with TRBJ1-1; D gene uncertain. The V gene's germline CDR1 is MDHEN and CDR2 SYDVKM. CDR3 length: 16 residues. Trimming removed 3 bases from V and 0 bases from J, with 14 bases in between. CDR3 sequence: CASSFPGSRMNTEAFF. CDR3 nucleotides: TGTGCCAGCAGTTTCCCTGGGTCCAGGATGAACACTGAAGCTTTCTTT.

This clone appeared once. This sequence joins TRBV7-2 and TRBJ2-1, with no clear D. The CDR3 is made up of 14 amino acids. V was shortened by 7 bases and J by 3 bases, with 13 bases between the two germline ends. Germline assignment: CDR1 SGHTA and CDR2 FQGNSA. Written as DNA, the CDR3 is TGTGCCAGCACTATGGGTAGGGACTACAATGAGCAGTTCTTC. Translated: CASTMGRDYNEQFF.

The chain's CDR3 is CASRQPGQGASQQYF. The CDR3 DNA sequence: TGTGCCAGCAGACAGCCGGGACAGGGGGCGTCACAGCAGTACTTC. The chain links TRBV6-6 to TRBJ2-7; 12 bases fit TRBD1. Germline V gene data show CDR1 as MNHNY and CDR2 as SVGAGI (reference sequence). This CDR3 region has 15 residues. V lost 6 bases and J lost 8; bases outside the gene matches: 11.

The chain combines TRBV19 with TRBJ2-7, with D perhaps matching TRBD1 (5 bases). CDR1 is LNHDA and CDR2 is SQIVND in the germline V gene (reference sequence). V gave up 5 bases and J gave up 6 bases, with 14 bases separating them. The CDR3 sequence is 13 residues long. The CDR3 is CASSPVRQGEQYF. Written as DNA, the CDR3 is TGTGCCAGTAGTCCTGTAAGGCAGGGCGAGCAGTACTTC.

The chain joins TRBV10-3 to TRBJ2-5, with a possible D match to TRBD2 (6 bases). The J call may be in error: the DNA end matches TRBJ2-7 better. Germline V gene sequence: CDR1 ENHRY, CDR2 SYGVKD. CDR3 length: 12 amino acids. Here the CDR3 DNA reads TGTGCCATCGGGCGGGACTCCTACGAGCAGTACTTC. The encoded protein is CAIGRDSYEQYF.

The chain couples TRBV9 to TRBJ2-6; D remains ambiguous. The CDR3 is 18 amino acids. Germline CDR1 is SGDLS and CDR2 is YYNGEE. V was trimmed by 0 bases and J by 0 bases, leaving 13 bases between them. The CDR3 DNA reads as TGTGCCAGCAGCGTAGCTACGTGGGAAAGCTCTGGGGCCAACGTCCTGACTTTC. This translates into CASSVATWESSGANVLTF.

This clone occurred a few times. The chain carries TRBV5-1 and TRBJ2-5; 14 bases agree with TRBD2. There are 18 residues in the CDR3. The V segment lost 1 base and the J segment 3 bases; nucleotides outside the gene matches: 8. Germline V CDR1 and CDR2: SGHRS, YFSETQ. CDR3 residues: CASSLIVGTSGSKETQYF. Written as DNA, the CDR3 is TGCGCCAGCAGCTTGATTGTTGGGACTAGCGGGAGCAAAGAGACCCAGTACTTC.

The sample holds one count of this clone. The chain employs TRBV6-1 and TRBJ2-7; 7 positions agree with TRBD1. The CDR3 has 11 amino acids. The ends lost 8 bases at V and 7 bases at J; junction bases unmatched: 5. Per germline, CDR1 MNHNS and CDR2 SASEGT. The CDR3 here is CASSARGEQYF. The CDR3 nucleotides are TGTGCCAGCTCTGCCAGGGGGGAGCAGTACTTC.

This clone was observed a handful of times. The genes are TRBV11-2 and TRBJ1-1; 9 nucleotides agree with TRBD1. Trimming removed 4 bases from V and 1 base from J; junction bases left unmatched: 4. This CDR3 region has 15 residues. Germline lookup yields CDR1 SGHAT and CDR2 FQNNGV. In DNA form, the CDR3 reads TGTGCCAGCAGCTACCGGGACAGGGAGAACACTGAAGCTTTCTTT. As protein: CASSYRDRENTEAFF.

The chain employs TRBV5-1 and TRBJ2-5; 7 bases are shared with TRBD1. Per germline, CDR1 SGHRS and CDR2 YFSETQ. The CDR3 has 14 residues. J gave up 7 bases and V 3 bases, and 9 bases lay outside the gene matches. The DNA for the CDR3 is TGCGCCAGCAGCTCAGGGGGACAGTCTGGGACCCAGTACTTC. Translation gives CASSSGGQSGTQYF.

The rearrangement joins TRBV11-3 to TRBJ1-2; TRBD1 is a possible D gene (5 bases). CDR1 and CDR2 (germline): SGHNT, YENEEA. The CDR3 consists of 15 residues. With 5 bases removed from V and 5 bases from J, the gap between germline ends came to 18 bases. The CDR3 sequence: CASSPTGGRGYGYTF. In DNA form, the CDR3 reads TGTGCCAGCAGCCCTACGGGGGGAAGAGGGTATGGCTACACCTTC.

The V and J genes are TRBV5-6 and TRBJ1-5; 11 nucleotides match TRBD1. J lost 3 bases, V lost 4 bases, and 6 bases had no gene match. The germline gives CDR1 SGHDT, CDR2 YYEEEE. The CDR3 loop spans 16 amino acids. CDR3 sequence reads: CASSAKGQGVNQPQHF. CDR3 bases: TGTGCCAGCAGCGCTAAGGGACAGGGGGTCAATCAGCCCCAGCATTTT.

This rearrangement joins TRBV30 to TRBJ2-4; D gene ambiguous. Germline V CDR1 and CDR2: GTSNPN, SVGIG (reference sequence). This CDR3 region has 12 residues. V shed 1 base and J shed 16 bases, with 17 bases lying between them. This CDR3 reads CAWSASAHAFYF. The CDR3 DNA sequence: TGTGCCTGGAGTGCGAGCGCCCATGCGTTTTACTTC.

This clone was counted a single time. This sequence joins TRBV21-1 and TRBJ2-2; the D segment call TRBD2 is taken from the table without a DNA check. TRBV21-1 is a listed pseudogene. The CDR3 runs to 17 residues. The DNA for the CDR3 is TGTGCCAGCAGCAAAGTAGAGGAGGGTCATAGCCGGCGGGAGCTGTTTTTT. This encodes CASSKVEEGHSRRELFF.

The chain recombines TRBV18 with TRBJ2-3, with TRBD1 as a possible D gene (6 bases). Deletions cut 4 bases from V and 0 bases from J, with 11 bases between. Germline lookup yields CDR1 KGHSH and CDR2 LQKENI. The CDR3 contains 15 residues. DNA for the CDR3: TGTGCCAGCTCACGACTGGGGGCGAGCACAGATACGCAGTATTTT. Protein sequence: CASSRLGASTDTQYF.